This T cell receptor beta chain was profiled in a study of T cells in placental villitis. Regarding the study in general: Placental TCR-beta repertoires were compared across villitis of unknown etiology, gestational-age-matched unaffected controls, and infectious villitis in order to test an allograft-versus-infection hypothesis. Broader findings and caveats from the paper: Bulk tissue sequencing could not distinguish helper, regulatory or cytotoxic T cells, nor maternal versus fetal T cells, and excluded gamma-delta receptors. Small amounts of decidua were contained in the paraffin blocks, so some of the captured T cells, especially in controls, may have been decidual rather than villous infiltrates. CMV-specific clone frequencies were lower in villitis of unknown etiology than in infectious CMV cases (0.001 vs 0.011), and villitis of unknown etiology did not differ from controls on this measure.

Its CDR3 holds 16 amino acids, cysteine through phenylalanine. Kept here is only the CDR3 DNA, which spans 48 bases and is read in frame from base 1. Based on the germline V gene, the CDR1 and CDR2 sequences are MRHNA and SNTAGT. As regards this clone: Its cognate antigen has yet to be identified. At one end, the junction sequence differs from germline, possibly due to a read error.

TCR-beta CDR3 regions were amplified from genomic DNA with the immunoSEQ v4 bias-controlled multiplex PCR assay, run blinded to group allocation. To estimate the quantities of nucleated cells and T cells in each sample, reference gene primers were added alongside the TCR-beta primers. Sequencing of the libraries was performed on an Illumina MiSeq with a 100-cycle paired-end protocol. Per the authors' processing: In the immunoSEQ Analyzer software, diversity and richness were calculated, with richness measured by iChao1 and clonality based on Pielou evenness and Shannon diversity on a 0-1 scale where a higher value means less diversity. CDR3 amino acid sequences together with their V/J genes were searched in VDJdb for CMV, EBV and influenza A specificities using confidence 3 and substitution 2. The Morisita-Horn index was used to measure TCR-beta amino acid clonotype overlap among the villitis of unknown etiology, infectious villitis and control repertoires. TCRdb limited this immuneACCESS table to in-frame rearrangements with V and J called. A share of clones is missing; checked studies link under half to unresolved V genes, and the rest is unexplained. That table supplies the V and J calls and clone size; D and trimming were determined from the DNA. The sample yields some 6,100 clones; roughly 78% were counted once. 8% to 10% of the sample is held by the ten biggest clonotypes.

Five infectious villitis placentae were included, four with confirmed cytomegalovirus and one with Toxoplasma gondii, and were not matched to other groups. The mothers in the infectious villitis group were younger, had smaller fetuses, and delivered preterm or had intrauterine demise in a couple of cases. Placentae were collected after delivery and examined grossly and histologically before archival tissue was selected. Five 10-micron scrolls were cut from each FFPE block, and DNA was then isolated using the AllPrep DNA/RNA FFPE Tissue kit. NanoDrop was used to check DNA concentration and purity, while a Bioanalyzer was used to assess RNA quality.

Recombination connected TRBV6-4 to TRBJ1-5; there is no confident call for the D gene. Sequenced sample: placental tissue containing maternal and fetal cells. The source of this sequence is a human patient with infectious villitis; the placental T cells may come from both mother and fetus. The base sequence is TGTGCCAGTAGTGACTCGCAGACATATAGCAATCAGCCCCAGCATTTT. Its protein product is CASSDSQTYSNQPQHF.